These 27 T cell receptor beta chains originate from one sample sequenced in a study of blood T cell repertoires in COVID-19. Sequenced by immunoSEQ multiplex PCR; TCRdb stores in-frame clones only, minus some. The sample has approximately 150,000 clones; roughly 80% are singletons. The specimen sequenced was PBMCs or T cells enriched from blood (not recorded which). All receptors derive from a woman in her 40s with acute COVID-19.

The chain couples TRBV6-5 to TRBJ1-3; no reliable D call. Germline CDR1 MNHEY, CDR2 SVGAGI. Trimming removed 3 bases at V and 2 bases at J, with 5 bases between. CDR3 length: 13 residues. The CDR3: CASSYSTGNTIYF. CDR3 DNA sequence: TGTGCCAGCAGTTATTCTACTGGAAACACCATATATTTT.

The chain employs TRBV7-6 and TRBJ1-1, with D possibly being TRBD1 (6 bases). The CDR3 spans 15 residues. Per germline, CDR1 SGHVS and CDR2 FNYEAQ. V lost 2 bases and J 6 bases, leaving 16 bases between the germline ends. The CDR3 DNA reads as TGTGCCAGCAGCTTATCCCAGGGGCCGGCCCCTGAAGCTTTCTTT. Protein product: CASSLSQGPAPEAFF.

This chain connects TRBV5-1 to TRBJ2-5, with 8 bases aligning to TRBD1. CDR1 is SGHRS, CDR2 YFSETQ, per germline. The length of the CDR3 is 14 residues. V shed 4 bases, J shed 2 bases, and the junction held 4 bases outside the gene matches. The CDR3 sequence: CASSLGQGQETQYF. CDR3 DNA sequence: TGCGCCAGCAGCCTTGGACAGGGTCAAGAGACCCAGTACTTC. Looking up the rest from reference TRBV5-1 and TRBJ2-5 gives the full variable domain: KAGVTQTPRYLIKTRGQQVTLSCSPISGHRSVSWYQQTPGQGLQFLFEYFSETQRNKGNFPGRFSGRQFSNSRSEMNVSTLELGDSALYLCASSLGQGQETQYFGPGTRLLVL.

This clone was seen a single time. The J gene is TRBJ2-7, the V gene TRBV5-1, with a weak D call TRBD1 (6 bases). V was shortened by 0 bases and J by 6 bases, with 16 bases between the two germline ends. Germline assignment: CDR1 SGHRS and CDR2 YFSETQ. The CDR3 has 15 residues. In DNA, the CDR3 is TGCGCCAGCAGCTTGGAGGGGGACACCGCCTTCGAGCAGTACTTC. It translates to CASSLEGDTAFEQYF.

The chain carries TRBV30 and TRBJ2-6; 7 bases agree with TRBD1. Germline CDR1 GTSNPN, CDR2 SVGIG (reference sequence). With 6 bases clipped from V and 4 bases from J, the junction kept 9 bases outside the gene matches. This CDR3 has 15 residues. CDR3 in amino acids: CACHRQGSGANVLTF. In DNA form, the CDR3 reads TGTGCCTGTCACCGACAGGGATCCGGGGCCAACGTCCTGACTTTC.

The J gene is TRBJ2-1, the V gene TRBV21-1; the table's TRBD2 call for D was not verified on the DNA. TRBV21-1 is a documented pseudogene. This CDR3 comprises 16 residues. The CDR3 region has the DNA TGTGCCAGCAGCAAGTGTTGGCGGGAGGGTGCCAATGAGCAGTTCTTC. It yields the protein CASSKCWREGANEQFF.

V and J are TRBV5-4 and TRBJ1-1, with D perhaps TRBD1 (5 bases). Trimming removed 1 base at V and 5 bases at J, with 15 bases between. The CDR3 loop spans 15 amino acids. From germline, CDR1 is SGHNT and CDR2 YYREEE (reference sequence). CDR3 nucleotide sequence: TGTGCCAGCAGCTTGAATTCGGGGGTCGGTACTGAAGCTTTCTTT. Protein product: CASSLNSGVGTEAFF.

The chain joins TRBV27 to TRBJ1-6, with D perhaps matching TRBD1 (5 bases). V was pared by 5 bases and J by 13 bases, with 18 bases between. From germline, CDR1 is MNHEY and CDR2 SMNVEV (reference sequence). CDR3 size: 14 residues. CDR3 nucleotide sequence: TGTGCCAGCAGTCGGAACGGGGGACCCCAGCCCCTCCACTTT. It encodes CASSRNGGPQPLHF.

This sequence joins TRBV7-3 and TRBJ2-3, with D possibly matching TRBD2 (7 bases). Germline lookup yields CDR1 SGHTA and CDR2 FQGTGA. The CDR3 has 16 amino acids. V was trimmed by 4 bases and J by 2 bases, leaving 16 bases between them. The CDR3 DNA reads TGTGCCAGCAGCTCAAGTGGGGCGGGGGCCACAGATACGCAGTATTTT. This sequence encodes CASSSSGAGATDTQYF.

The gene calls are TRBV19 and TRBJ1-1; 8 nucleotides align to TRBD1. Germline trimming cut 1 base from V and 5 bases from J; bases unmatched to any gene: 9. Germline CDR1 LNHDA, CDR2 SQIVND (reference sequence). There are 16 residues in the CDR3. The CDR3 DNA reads TGTGCCAGTAGTATAGGGGGCAGGGGGCTCGGGACTGAAGCTTTCTTT. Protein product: CASSIGGRGLGTEAFF.

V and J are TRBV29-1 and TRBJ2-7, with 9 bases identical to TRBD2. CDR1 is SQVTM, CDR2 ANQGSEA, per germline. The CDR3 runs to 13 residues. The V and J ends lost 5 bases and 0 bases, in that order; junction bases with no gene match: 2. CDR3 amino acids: CSVSSGSSYEQYV. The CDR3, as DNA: TGCAGCGTTAGTAGCGGGAGCTCCTACGAGCAGTACGTC.

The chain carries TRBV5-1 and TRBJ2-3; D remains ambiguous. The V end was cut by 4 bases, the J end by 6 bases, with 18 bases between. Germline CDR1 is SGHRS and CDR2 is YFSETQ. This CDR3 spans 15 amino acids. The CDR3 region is CASSDNSRAADTQYF. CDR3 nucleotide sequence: TGCGCCAGCAGCGATAACTCCCGAGCCGCGGATACGCAGTATTTT.

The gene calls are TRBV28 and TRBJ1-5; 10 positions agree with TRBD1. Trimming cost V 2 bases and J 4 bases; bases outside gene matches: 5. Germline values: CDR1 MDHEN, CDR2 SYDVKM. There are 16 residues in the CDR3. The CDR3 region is CASSLVGDRGNQPQHF. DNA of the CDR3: TGTGCCAGCAGTTTAGTGGGGGACAGGGGTAATCAGCCCCAGCATTTT.

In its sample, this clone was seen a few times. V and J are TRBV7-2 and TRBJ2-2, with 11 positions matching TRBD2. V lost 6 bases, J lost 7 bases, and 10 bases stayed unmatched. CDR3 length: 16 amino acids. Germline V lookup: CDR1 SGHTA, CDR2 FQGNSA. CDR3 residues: CASSLLAGGPIGELFF. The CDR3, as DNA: TGTGCCAGCAGTCTTTTAGCGGGAGGGCCTATCGGGGAGCTGTTTTTT.

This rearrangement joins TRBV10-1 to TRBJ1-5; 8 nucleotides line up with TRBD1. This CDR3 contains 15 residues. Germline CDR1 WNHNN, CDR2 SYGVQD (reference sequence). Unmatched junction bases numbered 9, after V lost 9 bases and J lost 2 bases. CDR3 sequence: CARHPGGCGNQPQHF. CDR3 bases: TGCGCCAGACATCCAGGGGGCTGCGGCAATCAGCCCCAGCATTTT.

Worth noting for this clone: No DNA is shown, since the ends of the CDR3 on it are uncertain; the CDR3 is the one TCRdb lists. This CDR3 is CASSSSDRGVSEKLFF. The gene calls are TRBV6-6 and TRBJ1-4; the table's D call of TRBD1 was not tested on the DNA. 16 amino acids form the CDR3, both terminal residues included. Germline loops: CDR1 MNHNY, CDR2 SVGAGI (reference sequence).

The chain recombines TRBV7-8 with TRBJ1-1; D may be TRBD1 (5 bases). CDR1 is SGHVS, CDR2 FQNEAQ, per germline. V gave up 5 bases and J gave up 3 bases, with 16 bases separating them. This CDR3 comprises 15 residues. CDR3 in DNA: TGTGCCAGCAGCCCCCCGGCGGGGGGTGACACTGAAGCTTTCTTT. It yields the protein CASSPPAGGDTEAFF.

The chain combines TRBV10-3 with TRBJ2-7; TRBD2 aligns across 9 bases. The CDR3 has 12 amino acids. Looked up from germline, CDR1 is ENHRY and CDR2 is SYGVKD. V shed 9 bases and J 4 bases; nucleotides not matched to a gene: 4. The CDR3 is CAISSGSYEQYF. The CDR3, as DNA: TGTGCCATAAGTAGCGGGAGTTACGAGCAGTACTTC.

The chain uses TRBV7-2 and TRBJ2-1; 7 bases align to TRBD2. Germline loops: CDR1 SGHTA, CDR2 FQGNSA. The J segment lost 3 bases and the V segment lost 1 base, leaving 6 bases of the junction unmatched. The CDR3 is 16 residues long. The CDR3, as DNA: TGTGCCAGCAGCTTAGGAGGCGGGGGTTTCTACAATGAGCAGTTCTTC. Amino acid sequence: CASSLGGGGFYNEQFF.

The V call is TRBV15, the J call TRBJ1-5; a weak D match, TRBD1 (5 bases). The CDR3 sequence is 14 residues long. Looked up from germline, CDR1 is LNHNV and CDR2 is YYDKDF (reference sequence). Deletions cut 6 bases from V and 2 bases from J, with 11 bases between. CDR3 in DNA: TGTGCCACCAGTCTTCAGGGCCGCAATCAGCCCCAGCATTTT. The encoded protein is CATSLQGRNQPQHF.

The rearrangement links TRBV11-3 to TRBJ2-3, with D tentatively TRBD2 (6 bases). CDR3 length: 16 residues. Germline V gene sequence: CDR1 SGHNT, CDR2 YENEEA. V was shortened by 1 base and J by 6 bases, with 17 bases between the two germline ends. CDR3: CASSLALGGMSDTQYF. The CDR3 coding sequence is TGTGCCAGCAGCTTAGCACTGGGCGGGATGTCGGATACGCAGTATTTT. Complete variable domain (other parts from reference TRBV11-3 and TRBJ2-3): EAGVVQSPRYKIIEKKQPVAFWCNPISGHNTLYWYLQNLGQGPELLIRYENEEAVDDSQLPKDRFSAERLKGVDSTLKIQPAELGDSAVYLCASSLALGGMSDTQYFGPGTRLTVL.

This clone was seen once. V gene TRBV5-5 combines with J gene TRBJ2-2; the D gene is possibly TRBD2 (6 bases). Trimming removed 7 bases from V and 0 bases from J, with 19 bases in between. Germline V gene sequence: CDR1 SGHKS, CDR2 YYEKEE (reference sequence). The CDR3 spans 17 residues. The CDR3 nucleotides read TGTGCCAGCTCACCCCCGAGGGGAGGCCCGAACACCGGGGAGCTGTTTTTT. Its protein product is CASSPPRGGPNTGELFF.

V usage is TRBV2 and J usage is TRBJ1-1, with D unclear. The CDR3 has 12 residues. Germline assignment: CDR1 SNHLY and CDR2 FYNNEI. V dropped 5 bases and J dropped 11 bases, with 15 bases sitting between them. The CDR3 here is CASSKGSPGAFF. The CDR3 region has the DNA TGTGCCAGCAGTAAAGGGAGTCCTGGGGCTTTCTTT.

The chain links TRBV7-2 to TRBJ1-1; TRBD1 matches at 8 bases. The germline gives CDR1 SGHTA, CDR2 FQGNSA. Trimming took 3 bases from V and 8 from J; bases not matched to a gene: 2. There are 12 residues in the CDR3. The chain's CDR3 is CASSFQGAEAFF. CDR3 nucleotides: TGTGCCAGCAGCTTTCAGGGGGCGGAAGCTTTCTTT.

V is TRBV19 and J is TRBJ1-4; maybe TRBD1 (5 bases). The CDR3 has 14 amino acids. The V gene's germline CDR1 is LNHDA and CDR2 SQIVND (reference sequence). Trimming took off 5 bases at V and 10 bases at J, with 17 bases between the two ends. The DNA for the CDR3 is TGTGCCAGTAGTTGGGACTCGGCTCTAGGAAAACTGTTTTTT. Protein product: CASSWDSALGKLFF.

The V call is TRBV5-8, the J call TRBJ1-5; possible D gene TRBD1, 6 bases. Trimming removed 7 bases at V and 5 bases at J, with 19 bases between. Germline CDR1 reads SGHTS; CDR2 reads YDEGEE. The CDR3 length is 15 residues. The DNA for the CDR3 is TGTGCCAGCCCGAAGGACAGAACTAGGGATCAGCCCCAGCATTTT. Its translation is CASPKDRTRDQPQHF.

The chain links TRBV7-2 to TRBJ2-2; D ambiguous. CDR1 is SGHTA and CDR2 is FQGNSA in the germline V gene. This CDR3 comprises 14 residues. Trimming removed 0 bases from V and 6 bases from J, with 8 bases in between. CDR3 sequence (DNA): TGTGCCAGCAGCTTAGCGTTTGCGCCCGGGGAGCTGTTTTTT. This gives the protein CASSLAFAPGELFF.